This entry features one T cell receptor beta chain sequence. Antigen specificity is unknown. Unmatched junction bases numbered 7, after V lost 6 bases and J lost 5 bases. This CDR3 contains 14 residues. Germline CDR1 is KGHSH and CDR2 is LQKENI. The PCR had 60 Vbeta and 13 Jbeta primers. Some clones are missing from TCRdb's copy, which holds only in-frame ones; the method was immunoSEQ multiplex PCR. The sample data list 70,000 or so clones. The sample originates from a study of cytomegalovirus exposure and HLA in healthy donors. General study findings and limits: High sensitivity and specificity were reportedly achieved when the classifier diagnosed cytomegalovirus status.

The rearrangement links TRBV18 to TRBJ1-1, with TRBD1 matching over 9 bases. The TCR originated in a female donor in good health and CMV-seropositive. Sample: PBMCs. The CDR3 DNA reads TGTGCCAGCTCGCTAAGACAGGGGGGGACTGAAGCTTTCTTT. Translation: CASSLRQGGTEAFF.